This TCR beta chain was identified in a study of blood T cell repertoires in COVID-19. Looking at the study overall: The origin of the acute and convalescent COVID-19 samples was the United States, Italy and Spain.

The table came from immunoSEQ multiplex PCR; TCRdb's copy has only in-frame clones and leaves some out. The table lists tens of thousands of clones, roughly 80% of them singletons. V was shortened by 7 bases and J by 2 bases, with 12 bases between the two germline ends. Germline CDR1 is LGHNT and CDR2 is FRNRAP. This CDR3 has 13 residues. The sequence was collected from an elderly man with active or convalescent COVID-19. Sequenced material: peripheral blood. This chain uses TRBV12-5 with TRBJ2-7; D is perhaps TRBD1 (6 bases). CDR3 sequence (DNA): TGTGCTAGTGTGGCAGGGGACACCTACGAGCAGTACTTC. Translating gives CASVAGDTYEQYF.